The source of this TCR beta chain is a study of blood T cell repertoires in COVID-19. Enrolled through a virtual design, the participants were between about 18 and 100 years of age and came from approximately 25 US areas. In the original workflow: Researchers report that nucleated cell counts were estimated from reference gene primer amplification. The protocol was immunoSEQ multiplex PCR, while the TCRdb copy is restricted to in-frame clones and leaves out a portion. The V and J calls and clone size were taken over from that table, and D and trimming were inferred from the DNA. The sample consists of a few hundred thousand clones, 85% to 90% of them appearing once. V was clipped by 3 bases and J by 4 bases, with 6 bases between them. CDR1 MDHEN and CDR2 SYDVKM come from the germline V gene. This CDR3 is 12 amino acids long.

The chain uses TRBV28 and TRBJ1-2, with D perhaps matching TRBD1 (5 bases). This receptor was obtained from a woman between 18 and 30 years old who had recovered from COVID-19. Source material: PBMCs or T cells enriched from blood (not recorded which). DNA of the CDR3: TGTGCCAGCAGTTTCGACAGCTATGGCTACACCTTC. It codes for CASSFDSYGYTF.